What follows are 23 T cell receptor beta chains derived from one specimen sequenced in a study of cytotoxic CD8 clonotypes in ibrutinib-treated CLL (dated by TCRdb to 2020 to 2022). The time point label for this specimen denotes: approximately 11 months on ibrutinib. Receptors were amplified or captured by the immunoSEQ multiplex PCR assay. Imported from immuneACCESS, the table was reduced by TCRdb to in-frame sequences with V and J called. These copies leave out some clones; in studies compared against another copy, an unresolved V gene accounts for under half, and the cause of the remainder is not known. The sample table shows about 130,000 clones, and roughly three quarters are seen once. Jointly, the top ten make up 9.5% to 15% of the sample. The sample in question was PBMCs, obtained after 12 months of ibrutinib treatment. The receptors were gathered from a human donor with chronic lymphocytic leukemia.

This chain links TRBV5-4 with TRBJ1-2; possibly TRBD1 for D (5 bases). The CDR3 is made up of 16 amino acids. V was shortened by 0 bases and J by 5 bases, with 17 bases between the two germline ends. Germline V gene lookup returns CDR1 SGHNT and CDR2 YYREEE (reference sequence). The CDR3 DNA sequence: TGTGCCAGCAGCTTGGGGTCGGGGGATTACCAATATGGCTACACCTTC. Amino acids: CASSLGSGDYQYGYTF.

V is TRBV12-5 and J is TRBJ2-5; 13 nucleotides agree with TRBD2. J gave up 0 bases and V 2 bases, and 9 bases lay outside the gene matches. This CDR3 spans 19 amino acids. Germline CDR1 LGHNT, CDR2 FRNRAP. The CDR3 region is CASGLSTSGRLYYQETQYF. The CDR3 bases are TGTGCTAGTGGTTTGTCGACTAGCGGGAGGCTTTATTACCAAGAGACCCAGTACTTC.

This chain links TRBV4-1 with TRBJ2-7; D may be TRBD2 (5 bases). The V end was cut by 1 base, the J end by 6 bases, with 10 bases between. The CDR3 extends over 13 amino acids. Per the germline V gene, CDR1 is MGHRA and CDR2 is YSYEKL. CDR3 coding DNA: TGCGCCAGCAGCCAAGCCGGACTGGGCGAGCAGTACTTC. Encoded protein: CASSQAGLGEQYF.

This chain links TRBV27 with TRBJ1-2, with 7 bases identical to TRBD1. After removal of 5 bases from V and 1 base from J, the junction contained 13 bases not matched to a gene. The CDR3 is 17 amino acids. Germline V gene data show CDR1 as MNHEY and CDR2 as SMNVEV (reference sequence). CDR3 region: CASSPGTARAYNYGYTF. CDR3 DNA: TGTGCCAGCAGTCCCGGGACAGCCAGGGCGTATAACTATGGCTACACCTTC.

This clone has only one observation. The V and J genes are TRBV4-3 and TRBJ2-1; D unclear. Germline CDR1 is LGHNA and CDR2 is YSLEER. The length of the CDR3 is 13 residues. With 0 bases removed from V and 7 bases from J, the gap between germline ends came to 7 bases. The chain's CDR3 is CASSQDVFNEQFF. In DNA, the CDR3 is TGCGCCAGCAGCCAAGATGTGTTTAATGAGCAGTTCTTC.

This sequence joins TRBV19 and TRBJ1-2, with a tentative D call TRBD1 (6 bases). V lost 3 bases to trimming and J lost 4 bases, with 12 bases between them. This CDR3 is built from 14 residues. Germline V gene sequence: CDR1 LNHDA, CDR2 SQIVND (reference sequence). In nucleotides, the CDR3 is TGTGCCAGTAGTATCGCAGGGGACCGCTATGGCTACACCTTC. This codes for CASSIAGDRYGYTF.

This clone has just a few counts. This chain connects TRBV5-1 to TRBJ2-1; D remains unclear. Germline-derived CDR1 and CDR2 are SGHRS and YFSETQ. This CDR3 has 13 residues. The ends were cut back, 0 bases at V and 5 bases at J, with 6 bases in the middle. The CDR3 reads CASSLVVNNEQFF. The CDR3 DNA reads TGCGCCAGCAGCTTGGTAGTAAACAATGAGCAGTTCTTC.

The genes are TRBV7-2 and TRBJ2-7; D uncertain. The CDR3 runs to 15 residues. V was pared by 1 base and J by 6 bases, with 16 bases between. CDR1 SGHTA and CDR2 FQGNSA come from the germline V gene. CDR3 sequence reads: CASSLDWNPISEQYF. The CDR3, as DNA: TGTGCCAGCAGCTTAGATTGGAACCCCATCTCCGAGCAGTACTTC.

The chain couples TRBV11-3 to TRBJ2-3; 14 bases are a match to TRBD2. This CDR3 has 15 amino acids. Germline V gene data show CDR1 as SGHNT and CDR2 as YENEEA. The junction had 0 bases not matched to a gene; V was cut back by 3 bases and J by 4 bases. CDR3: CASSLGLAGADTQYF. As DNA, the CDR3 is TGTGCCAGCAGCTTGGGACTAGCGGGAGCAGATACGCAGTATTTT. Together with reference TRBV11-3 and TRBJ2-3, the CDR3 gives the full variable domain: EAGVVQSPRYKIIEKKQPVAFWCNPISGHNTLYWYLQNLGQGPELLIRYENEEAVDDSQLPKDRFSAERLKGVDSTLKIQPAELGDSAVYLCASSLGLAGADTQYFGPGTRLTVL.

This clone has more than one count but fewer than ten. The chain recombines TRBV7-8 with TRBJ1-5; D is unresolved. Trimming took off 5 bases at V and 6 bases at J, with 20 bases between the two ends. The CDR3 has 16 residues. Germline CDR1 and CDR2: SGHVS and FQNEAQ. The CDR3, as DNA: TGTGCCAGCAGCCCCCGAAGGGCGCGGGAGGCTCAGCCCCAGCATTTT. Encoded protein: CASSPRRAREAQPQHF.

The chain recombines TRBV6-1 with TRBJ2-1; 7 nucleotides match TRBD1. CDR3 length: 15 residues. Germline trimming cut 6 bases from V and 1 base from J; bases unmatched to any gene: 6. Per the germline V gene, CDR1 is MNHNS and CDR2 is SASEGT. The CDR3 reads CASSAGTASYNEQFF. In nucleotides, the CDR3 is TGTGCCAGCAGCGCCGGGACAGCATCCTACAATGAGCAGTTCTTC.

The rearrangement joins TRBV5-1 to TRBJ2-5, with 11 bases identical to TRBD2. The CDR3 is 15 residues long. Germline trimming cut 0 bases from V and 7 bases from J; bases unmatched to any gene: 5. The germline V gene has CDR1 SGHRS and CDR2 YFSETQ. The CDR3 region has the DNA TGCGCCAGCAGCTTGGGGGGACTAGCGGCGACGACCCAGTACTTC. It encodes CASSLGGLAATTQYF.

This clone was seen once. V and J are TRBV19 and TRBJ2-3; 7 bases fit TRBD2. The CDR3 length is 15 residues. J was trimmed by 2 bases and V by 3 bases; bases with no gene match: 5. Per germline, CDR1 LNHDA and CDR2 SQIVND (reference sequence). As DNA, the CDR3 is TGTGCCAGTAGTATTTTTAGCGGGTACACAGATACGCAGTATTTT. This translates into CASSIFSGYTDTQYF.

This clone was observed a handful of times. The chain links TRBV7-2 to TRBJ2-2; D is perhaps TRBD1 (5 bases). V was trimmed by 2 bases and J by 5 bases, leaving 9 bases between them. The CDR3 length is 14 residues. Germline CDR1 and CDR2: SGHTA and FQGNSA. DNA for the CDR3: TGTGCCAGCAGCTTATACAGGCGGACCGGGGAGCTGTTTTTT. Translated, it gives CASSLYRRTGELFF.

The chain uses TRBV28 and TRBJ2-5, with D uncertain. The length of the CDR3 is 13 residues. Trimming removed 5 bases from V and 5 bases from J, with 12 bases in between. CDR1 is MDHEN, CDR2 SYDVKM, per germline. Here the CDR3 DNA reads TGTGCCAGCAGTCAGTGGGCACAGGAGACCCAGTACTTC. It specifies CASSQWAQETQYF.

In its sample, this clone was seen once. The gene calls are TRBV7-2 and TRBJ2-1; perhaps TRBD2 as D (5 bases). From germline, CDR1 is SGHTA and CDR2 FQGNSA. V lost 6 bases to trimming and J lost 1 base, with 13 bases between them. The CDR3 extends over 15 amino acids. CDR3 bases: TGTGCCAGCAGGCCAGCGGTTACGTCCTACAATGAGCAGTTCTTC. It is translated as CASRPAVTSYNEQFF.

The V gene is TRBV6-5, the J gene TRBJ2-6; D remains ambiguous. Trimming shortened V by 2 bases and J by 1 base, and 9 bases separated the two germline ends. The CDR3 is 16 amino acids. Germline CDR1 is MNHEY and CDR2 is SVGAGI. The CDR3 DNA follows: TGTGCCAGCAGTTACCTCGGCCCGTCTGGGGCCAACGTCCTGACTTTC. This sequence encodes CASSYLGPSGANVLTF.

The rearrangement joins TRBV12-5 to TRBJ2-2; D uncertain. Trimming shortened V by 6 bases and J by 6 bases, and 5 bases separated the two germline ends. The germline V gene encodes CDR1 LGHNT and CDR2 FRNRAP. The CDR3 contains 11 residues. The CDR3 reads CASGVAGELFF. The CDR3 nucleotides are TGTGCTAGTGGGGTGGCCGGGGAGCTGTTTTTT.

This chain uses TRBV4-3 with TRBJ2-1; TRBD2 is a possible D gene (6 bases). The CDR3 has 18 amino acids. The germline gives CDR1 LGHNA, CDR2 YSLEER. V was pared by 0 bases and J by 4 bases, with 19 bases between. CDR3 nucleotide sequence: TGCGCCAGCAGCCAAGAAAGCGGAAGGGCTAGCGAGTACAATGAGCAGTTCTTC. Amino acids: CASSQESGRASEYNEQFF.

The chain joins TRBV7-9 to TRBJ2-7; a possible D gene is TRBD2 (5 bases). This CDR3 is built from 14 residues. The ends were cut back, 5 bases at V and 0 bases at J, with 11 bases in the middle. CDR1 is SEHNR and CDR2 is FQNEAQ in the germline V gene (reference sequence). This chain's CDR3 is CASSRVGSSYEQYF. CDR3 sequence (DNA): TGTGCCAGCAGCCGGGTGGGGAGCTCCTACGAGCAGTACTTC.

This sequence joins TRBV27 and TRBJ1-1, with TRBD1 matching over 9 bases. Germline V gene lookup returns CDR1 MNHEY and CDR2 SMNVEV (reference sequence). The CDR3 consists of 14 residues. Trimming at V came to 7 bases and at J to 5 bases, leaving 8 bases not matched to a gene. CDR3 loop: CASTRQGVRTEAFF. The CDR3 DNA follows: TGTGCCAGCACGAGACAGGGGGTTAGGACTGAAGCTTTCTTT.

The rearrangement uses TRBV6-4 and TRBJ2-2; 9 bases match TRBD1. Germline assignment: CDR1 MRHNA and CDR2 SNTAGT. Losses at the gene ends were 6 bases for V and 3 bases for J; bases not matched to a gene: 2. CDR3 length: 14 amino acids. DNA of the CDR3: TGTGCCAGCAGATGGACAGGGGACACCGGGGAGCTGTTTTTT. Its protein is CASRWTGDTGELFF.

This rearrangement joins TRBV18 to TRBJ2-7; D possibly uses TRBD1 or TRBD2 (5 bases each). CDR1 is KGHSH and CDR2 is LQKENI in the germline V gene. The germline V and J ends were trimmed by 3 bases and 3 bases, with 15 bases remaining between them. The length of the CDR3 is 15 residues. CDR3 nucleotides: TGTGCCAGCTCACCTCCCACGGGGCAATTCTACGAGCAGTACTTC. Amino acid sequence: CASSPPTGQFYEQYF.